Described below is a single T cell receptor beta chain sequence and its context. The germline CDR1 and CDR2 sequences are KGHSH and LQKENI. The CDR3 extends over 15 amino acids. The J segment lost 4 bases and the V segment lost 2 bases, leaving 5 bases of the junction unmatched. The data derive from a study of blood T cell repertoires in COVID-19. As for the study in general: The United States, Italy and Spain provided the acute and convalescent COVID-19 samples.

Per the original data handling: Reference gene primers were amplified, and this amplification served to estimate nucleated cell counts. Sequencing used immunoSEQ multiplex PCR; TCRdb keeps in-frame clones, though not all of them. The V and J calls and clone size come from that table; D and trimming were worked out from the DNA. This sample has about 300,000 clones, with 85% to 90% found just once. Sequenced sample: peripheral blood. The chain combines TRBV18 with TRBJ2-3; 8 bases align to TRBD2. The sequence was collected from an older man with acute or convalescent COVID-19. The CDR3 DNA is TGTGCCAGCTCACCAGCGGGGGGAACCTCAGATACGCAGTATTTT. It encodes CASSPAGGTSDTQYF.